One and the same sample provided the 3 T cell receptor beta chains below, sequenced in a study of CD8+CD57+ T cells in acquired aplastic anemia (dated by TCRdb to 2017 to 2018). Sequencing used an Illumina HiSeq 2000. TCR beta VDJ combination and CDR3 sequence profiling used genomic DNA as the template. TCRdb reprocessed the public reads (quality trimming at Q25 with fastp, clone calling with MiXCR) and kept in-frame beta chains. Rows matching on CDR3 protein sequence are summarized as one entry with the most common DNA and genes. Within this sample are some 82,000 distinct CDR3 sequences, with about half of them counted one time only. The top ten clones comprise around 63% of the sample. Sequences were obtained from sorted CD4+, CD8+, or CD8+CD57+ T cells (not recorded which) from PBMCs. These receptors all come from a human donor in good health, serving as a control.

This clonotype was seen a few times. The rearrangement links TRBV24-1 to TRBJ2-3; no clear D gene. This CDR3 has 14 residues. The germline V gene has CDR1 KGHDR and CDR2 SFDVKD. The V end lost 0 bases, the J end lost 0 bases, and 3 bases lay between the germline ends. This chain's CDR3 is CATSDLGSTDTQYF. CDR3 bases: TGTGCCACCAGTGATTTGGGCAGCACAGATACGCAGTATTTT.

This clonotype has just a few counts. The J gene is TRBJ1-6, the V gene TRBV15; D is ambiguous. CDR3 size: 13 residues. V was shortened by 0 bases and J by 8 bases, with 5 bases between the two germline ends. The germline CDR1 and CDR2 sequences are LNHNV and YYDKDF (reference sequence). The CDR3 region has the DNA TGTGCCACCAGCAGAGAATGGGATTCACCCCTCCACTTT. It yields the protein CATSREWDSPLHF.

Regarding this clonotype: A read error is possible here, since a much larger clone lies one base away. The chain has TRBV2 and TRBJ2-7, with no clear D. The CDR3 runs to 12 residues. Trimming shortened V by 6 bases and J by 5 bases, and 11 bases separated the two germline ends. From germline, CDR1 is SNHLY and CDR2 FYNNEI. This CDR3 is CASSPSQDEQYF. In DNA form, the CDR3 reads TGTGCCAGCAGCCCCTCCCAGGACGAGCAGTACTTC.